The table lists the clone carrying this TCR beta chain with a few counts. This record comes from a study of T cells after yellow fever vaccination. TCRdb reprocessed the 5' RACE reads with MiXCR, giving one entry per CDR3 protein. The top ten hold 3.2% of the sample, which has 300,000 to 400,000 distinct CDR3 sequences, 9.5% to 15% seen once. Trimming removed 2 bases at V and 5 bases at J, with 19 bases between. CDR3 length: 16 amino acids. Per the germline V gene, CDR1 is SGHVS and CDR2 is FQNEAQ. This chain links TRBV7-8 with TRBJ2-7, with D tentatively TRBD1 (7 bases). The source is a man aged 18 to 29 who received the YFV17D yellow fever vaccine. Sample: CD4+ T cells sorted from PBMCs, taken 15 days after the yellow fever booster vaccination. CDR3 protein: CASSLMEGQGDDEQYV. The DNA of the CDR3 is TGTGCCAGCAGCTTAATGGAGGGGCAGGGGGACGACGAGCAGTACGTC.